This T cell receptor (beta chain) was identified in a study of cytomegalovirus exposure and HLA in healthy donors. The overall study: Sequencing of about 179 million T cells in an earlier analysis found around 100 million unique TCR beta sequences.

The CDR3 runs to 14 residues. V dropped 9 bases and J dropped 1 base, with 16 bases sitting between them. Germline V gene data show CDR1 as WSHSY and CDR2 as SAAADI. This PCR relied on a set of 60 Vbeta primers and 13 Jbeta primers. Generated by immunoSEQ multiplex PCR, the TCRdb table keeps only in-frame clones and is missing some. There are about 170,000 clones in the sample; 65% to 90% occur only once, and approximately 2.2% lies in the top ten. The sequenced material came from PBMCs. The receptor's source is a male donor in good health and CMV-seronegative. The chain recombines TRBV10-2 with TRBJ2-7; D unclear. CDR3: CASTPSGASYEQYF. In DNA, the CDR3 is TGCGCCAGTACCCCGTCCGGAGCGTCCTACGAGCAGTACTTC.